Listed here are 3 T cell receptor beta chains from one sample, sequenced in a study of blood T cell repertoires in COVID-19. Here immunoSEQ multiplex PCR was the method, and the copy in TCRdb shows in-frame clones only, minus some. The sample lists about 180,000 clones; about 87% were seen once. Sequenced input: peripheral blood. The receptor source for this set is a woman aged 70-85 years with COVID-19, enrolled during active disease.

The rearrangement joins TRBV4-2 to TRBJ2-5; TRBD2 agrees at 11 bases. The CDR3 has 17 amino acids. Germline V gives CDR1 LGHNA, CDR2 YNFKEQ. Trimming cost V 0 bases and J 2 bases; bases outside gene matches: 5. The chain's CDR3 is CASSQERTSGPQETQYF. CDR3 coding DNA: TGTGCCAGCAGCCAAGAAAGGACTAGCGGGCCTCAAGAGACCCAGTACTTC.

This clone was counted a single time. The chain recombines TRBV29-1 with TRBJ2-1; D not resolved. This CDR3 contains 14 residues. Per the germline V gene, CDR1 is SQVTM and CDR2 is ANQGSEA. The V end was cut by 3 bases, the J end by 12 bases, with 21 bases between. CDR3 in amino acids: CSVDLALGGRGQFF. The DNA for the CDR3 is TGCAGCGTTGATTTAGCCCTCGGCGGCCGAGGGCAGTTCTTC.

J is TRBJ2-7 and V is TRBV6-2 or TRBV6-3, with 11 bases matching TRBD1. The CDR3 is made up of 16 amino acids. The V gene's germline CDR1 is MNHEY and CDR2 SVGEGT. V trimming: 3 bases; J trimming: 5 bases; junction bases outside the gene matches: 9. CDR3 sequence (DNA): TGTGCCAGCAGTTATGATTCCGGGACAGGGGGGAACGAGCAGTACTTC. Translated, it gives CASSYDSGTGGNEQYF.